This T cell receptor beta chain was identified during a study of monozygotic twins with inflammatory bowel disease. Points from the study as a whole: The analysis failed to separate different T cell subtypes.

The template switching step added UMIs that contained a 6-nucleotide sample barcode. TCRdb reprocessed the 5' RACE reads and reports one entry per CDR3 protein, with no DNA. This sample's table reports around 400,000 distinct CDR3 sequences. This CDR3 comprises 13 residues. Germline CDR1 MNHNS, CDR2 SASEGT. As to this clonotype: No antigen is known for it.

This chain joins TRBV6-1 and TRBJ2-7. Input material: blood. This TCR was recovered from a human donor with ulcerative colitis or Crohn's disease, or a healthy co-twin of an affected twin (not recorded which). CDR3 sequence reads: CASSELNPYEQYF.